Presented here are 23 T cell receptor beta chains from one specimen sequenced in a study of T cell responses to AZD1222 COVID-19 vaccine. The method was immunoSEQ multiplex PCR; TCRdb's version includes in-frame clones alone and lacks a portion of them. The sample carries about 130,000 clones, roughly nine tenths recorded once. Material: peripheral blood, obtained on day 0 of AZD1222 vaccination. The receptor set was obtained from an adult in good health.

V and J are TRBV11-3 and TRBJ2-1; D is perhaps TRBD1 or TRBD2 (5 bases each). The V end lost 2 bases, the J end lost 13 bases, and 15 bases lay between the germline ends. The germline V gene encodes CDR1 SGHNT and CDR2 YENEEA. The CDR3 loop spans 13 amino acids. The CDR3 DNA is TGTGCCAGCAGCTTATCATCCGGGGCCGGACAGTTCTTC. Encoded protein: CASSLSSGAGQFF.

This clone has just one count. This rearrangement joins TRBV3-1 (or the pseudogene TRBV3-2) to TRBJ2-3, with 7 bases identical to TRBD2. The CDR3 has 17 residues. The V gene's germline CDR1 is LGHDT and CDR2 YNNKEL (reference sequence). V shed 2 bases and J 2 bases; nucleotides not matched to a gene: 10. CDR3 residues: CASSQYNGGWVTDTQYF. As DNA, the CDR3 is TGTGCCAGCAGCCAATATAACGGGGGGTGGGTCACAGATACGCAGTATTTT.

In DNA form, the CDR3 reads TGTGCCAGCAGTTTGGGGGGACCGAACACTGAAGCTTTCTTT. Amino acids: CASSLGGPNTEAFF. The genes are TRBV27 and TRBJ1-1, with a tentative D call TRBD1 (5 bases). The germline V gene has CDR1 MNHEY and CDR2 SMNVEV (reference sequence). The V and J ends lost 3 bases and 1 base respectively, with 9 bases between them. The CDR3 is 14 amino acids.

The chain recombines TRBV7-9 with TRBJ2-5; possibly TRBD2 for D (6 bases). The germline CDR1 and CDR2 sequences are SEHNR and FQNEAQ (reference sequence). This CDR3 has 14 amino acids. V was pared by 5 bases and J by 4 bases, with 14 bases between. CDR3 bases: TGTGCCAGCAGCCCCGGGCGGGGTACAGAGACCCAGTACTTC. As protein: CASSPGRGTETQYF.

The chain links TRBV30 to TRBJ1-1, with D perhaps TRBD1 (6 bases). Germline assignment: CDR1 GTSNPN and CDR2 SVGIG (reference sequence). The ends were cut back, 1 base at V and 11 bases at J, with 17 bases in the middle. CDR3 length equals 13 residues. The CDR3 loop is CAWSEGGGPQAFF. CDR3 coding DNA: TGTGCCTGGAGTGAAGGGGGGGGCCCTCAGGCTTTCTTT.

The rearrangement joins TRBV6-2 or TRBV6-3 to TRBJ1-2; D ambiguous. Germline values: CDR1 MNHEY, CDR2 SVGEGT. V lost 10 bases and J 0 bases, leaving 18 bases between the germline ends. The CDR3 extends over 15 amino acids. Here the CDR3 DNA reads TGTGCCACCAGCCCTACGGGATTCGCTAACTATGGCTACACCTTC. Its translation: CATSPTGFANYGYTF.

Worth noting for this clone: Relative to the germline gene, one junction end is altered; a read error may explain this. This chain links TRBV7-2 with TRBJ2-5; D not resolved. CDR3 length: 14 amino acids. Looked up from germline, CDR1 is SGHTA and CDR2 is FQGNSA. The CDR3 DNA follows: TGTGCCAGCAACTTAGGAAGGCGGCAAGAGACCCAGTACTTC. Amino acid sequence: CASNLGRRQETQYF.

The chain links TRBV10-3 to TRBJ2-5; 9 bases are a match to TRBD1. The V gene end was trimmed by 10 bases and the J gene end by 2 bases; junction bases not matched to a gene: 11. In germline, CDR1 is ENHRY, CDR2 SYGVKD. The CDR3 sequence is 15 residues long. The CDR3 DNA reads TGTGCCACCTCGGTACAGGGGGCTTTTCAAGAGACCCAGTACTTC. It encodes CATSVQGAFQETQYF.

The chain employs TRBV11-2 and TRBJ2-1; D is possibly TRBD2 (6 bases). V dropped 6 bases and J dropped 6 bases, with 6 bases sitting between them. Per the germline V gene, CDR1 is SGHAT and CDR2 is FQNNGV. This CDR3 is built from 11 residues. The CDR3 nucleotides read TGTGCCAGCAGGGGGGGCAATGAGCAGTTCTTC. Protein sequence: CASRGGNEQFF.

The gene calls are TRBV5-1 and TRBJ1-2; D is unresolved. Trimming removed 1 base at V and 6 bases at J, with 10 bases between. Germline V gene sequence: CDR1 SGHRS, CDR2 YFSETQ. This CDR3 spans 13 amino acids. Here the CDR3 reads CASSLLGLDGYTF. CDR3 nucleotide sequence: TGCGCCAGCAGCTTGTTGGGCTTGGATGGCTACACCTTC.

The rearrangement links TRBV30 to TRBJ1-2, with a possible D match to TRBD1 (6 bases). Germline V gene data show CDR1 as GTSNPN and CDR2 as SVGIG (reference sequence). The CDR3 consists of 18 residues. Trimming stripped 0 bases from V and 0 bases from J, with 20 bases between. Here the CDR3 reads CAWSVSPTGTKTNYGYTF. The CDR3 DNA sequence: TGTGCCTGGAGTGTATCCCCGACCGGGACAAAAACTAACTATGGCTACACCTTC.

The chain recombines TRBV28 with TRBJ2-3; 11 bases agree with TRBD2. Looked up from germline, CDR1 is MDHEN and CDR2 is SYDVKM. The CDR3 is made up of 17 amino acids. V lost 5 bases, J lost 6 bases, and 13 bases stayed unmatched. This chain's CDR3 is CASSLLAGGQTVDTQYF. The DNA of the CDR3 is TGTGCCAGCAGTCTTCTAGCGGGGGGTCAGACGGTGGATACGCAGTATTTT.

V and J are TRBV21-1 and TRBJ2-1; TRBD2, the table's D call, lacks a check against the DNA. TRBV21-1 is shown as a pseudogene. This CDR3 region has 18 residues. The CDR3 DNA reads TGTGCCAACCCGGGCGGGAGATTAGGGGTTATTAGGTACAATGAGCAGTTCTTC. Translating gives CANPGGRLGVIRYNEQFF.

This sequence joins TRBV6-5 and TRBJ1-1; 7 bases are a match to TRBD1. Germline CDR1 MNHEY, CDR2 SVGAGI. The CDR3 consists of 16 residues. The ends lost 2 bases at V and 1 base at J; junction bases unmatched: 7. The CDR3 sequence: CASSYVANRGNTEAFF. The CDR3, as DNA: TGTGCCAGCAGTTACGTGGCAAACAGGGGGAACACTGAAGCTTTCTTT.

The J gene is TRBJ2-7, the V gene TRBV5-5; weak D call: TRBD2 (7 bases). The V and J ends lost 0 bases and 5 bases respectively, with 18 bases between them. This CDR3 has 16 amino acids. Germline CDR1 is SGHKS and CDR2 is YYEKEE (reference sequence). Here the CDR3 reads CASSLVVLGGADEQYF. CDR3 nucleotides: TGTGCCAGCAGCTTGGTGGTATTAGGGGGGGCTGACGAGCAGTACTTC.

A word on this clone: In the same sample, other DNA sequences code for this CDR3. This chain links TRBV4-3 with TRBJ1-6, with TRBD1 matching 8 bases. There are 13 residues in the CDR3. J was trimmed by 11 bases and V by 3 bases; bases with no gene match: 3. Germline CDR1 reads LGHNA; CDR2 reads YSLEER. CDR3 nucleotides: TGCGCCAGCAGCCAGGACAGGGAACCACCCCTCCACTTT. This translates into CASSQDREPPLHF.

The chain joins TRBV5-1 to TRBJ2-2; no clear D gene. The germline V and J ends were trimmed by 7 bases and 4 bases, with 5 bases remaining between them. Germline V gene lookup returns CDR1 SGHRS and CDR2 YFSETQ. CDR3 length: 11 residues. CDR3 DNA sequence: TGCGCCAGCTGGGGCACCGGGGAGCTGTTTTTT. Protein: CASWGTGELFF.

The chain joins TRBV2 to TRBJ2-2; D might be TRBD2 (5 bases). The CDR3 has 14 amino acids. The ends were cut back, 11 bases at V and 1 base at J, with 14 bases in the middle. Germline CDR1 reads SNHLY; CDR2 reads FYNNEI. The CDR3 DNA sequence: TGTGCCTCTAAAGCGGAGATGAACACCGGGGAGCTGTTTTTT. Its protein is CASKAEMNTGELFF.

The chain joins TRBV7-2 to TRBJ2-1; TRBD2 agrees at 8 bases. The CDR3 loop spans 16 amino acids. Germline CDR1 SGHTA, CDR2 FQGNSA. V lost 5 bases, J lost 0 bases, and 6 bases stayed unmatched. The CDR3 DNA follows: TGTGCCAGCAGCCCCCCGGGGGGGAGCTCCTACAATGAGCAGTTCTTC. Translation gives CASSPPGGSSYNEQFF.

This chain joins TRBV28 and TRBJ2-7, with 8 bases aligning to TRBD2. The CDR3 length is 14 residues. Losses at the gene ends were 6 bases for V and 5 bases for J; bases not matched to a gene: 9. Germline V gene lookup returns CDR1 MDHEN and CDR2 SYDVKM. The chain's CDR3 is CASSSISGNHEQYF. CDR3 coding DNA: TGTGCCAGCAGCTCAATTAGCGGGAACCACGAGCAGTACTTC.

This chain links TRBV7-8 with TRBJ2-5, with D hard to call. V was clipped by 5 bases and J by 0 bases, with 4 bases between them. CDR1 and CDR2 (germline): SGHVS, FQNEAQ. The CDR3 sequence is 12 residues long. CDR3 DNA: TGTGCCAGCAGCCGTCACCAAGAGACCCAGTACTTC. This encodes CASSRHQETQYF.

The genes are TRBV24-1 and TRBJ2-1, with 14 bases aligning to TRBD2. Looked up from germline, CDR1 is KGHDR and CDR2 is SFDVKD. J was trimmed by 7 bases and V by 9 bases; bases with no gene match: 7. The length of the CDR3 is 15 residues. CDR3 coding DNA: TGTGCCACCGGGACTAGCGGGAGCTATCGGAATGAGCAGTTCTTC. It translates to CATGTSGSYRNEQFF.

The rearrangement uses TRBV7-2 and TRBJ1-2, with D unclear. CDR3 length: 14 amino acids. Trimming shortened V by 4 bases and J by 4 bases, and 13 bases separated the two germline ends. From germline, CDR1 is SGHTA and CDR2 FQGNSA. CDR3 loop: CASSSYTTTYGYTF. DNA of the CDR3: TGTGCCAGCAGCTCCTACACCACTACCTATGGCTACACCTTC.